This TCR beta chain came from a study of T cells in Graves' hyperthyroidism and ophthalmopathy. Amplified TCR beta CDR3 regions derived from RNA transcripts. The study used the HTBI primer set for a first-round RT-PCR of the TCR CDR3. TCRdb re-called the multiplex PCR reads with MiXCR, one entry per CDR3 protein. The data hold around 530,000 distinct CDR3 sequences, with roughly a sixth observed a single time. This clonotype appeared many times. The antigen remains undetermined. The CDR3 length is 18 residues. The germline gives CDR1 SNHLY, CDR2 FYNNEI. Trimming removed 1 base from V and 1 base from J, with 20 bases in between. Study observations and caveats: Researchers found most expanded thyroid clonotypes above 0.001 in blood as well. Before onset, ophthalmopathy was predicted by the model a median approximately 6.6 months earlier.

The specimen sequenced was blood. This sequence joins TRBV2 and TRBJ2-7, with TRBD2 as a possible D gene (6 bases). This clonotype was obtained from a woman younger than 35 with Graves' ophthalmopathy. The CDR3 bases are TGTGCCAGCAGTGAAGGAAGGGGCGGGATAACCCTTTCCTACGAGCAGTACTTC. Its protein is CASSEGRGGITLSYEQYF.